Below are 25 T cell receptor beta chains sequenced from a single sample in a study of T cells after yellow fever vaccination (dated by TCRdb to between 2018 and 2021). Sample treatment or condition, as interpreted from the label and publication: live attenuated yellow fever vaccine strain. The library was produced with 5' RACE. The sequencing machine was an Illumina HiSeq 2500. TCRdb ran its own pipeline on the public reads, namely fastp trimming at Q25 and MiXCR clone calling, and kept in-frame beta chains. Each record represents a unique CDR3 protein, reported with the most common genes and DNA among its rows. The sample data list 150,000 or so distinct CDR3 sequences, and less than 8.5% of these were observed just once. 0.5% to 0.65% of the sample rests with the top ten. The sample in question was CD4+ T cells sorted from PBMCs, obtained 10 days after the yellow fever booster vaccination. Receptors were obtained from a man aged 25-45 years who received the YFV17D yellow fever vaccine.

Worth noting for this clonotype: A much larger clone differs by one base, so this may be a read error. The genes are TRBV19 and TRBJ2-7, with 7 nucleotides matching TRBD1. This CDR3 has 16 amino acids. J gave up 5 bases and V 5 bases, and 15 bases lay outside the gene matches. CDR1 and CDR2 (germline): LNHDA, SQIVND (reference sequence). Written as DNA, the CDR3 is TGTGCCAGTAGTGGTACCCTTGGACAGGCGGCCCACGAGCAGTACTTC. Translating gives CASSGTLGQAAHEQYF.

This clonotype was seen more than once but under ten times. The rearrangement joins TRBV30 to TRBJ2-7, with TRBD2 matching 7 bases. Trimming cost V 5 bases and J 0 bases; bases outside gene matches: 4. CDR1 and CDR2 (germline): GTSNPN, SVGIG (reference sequence). The CDR3 runs 13 residues. CDR3 residues: CAWGRASSYEQYF. The CDR3 DNA sequence: TGTGCCTGGGGGAGGGCCTCCTCCTACGAGCAGTACTTC. Full variable domain (remainder filled in from reference TRBV30 and TRBJ2-7): SQTIHQWPATLVQPVGSPLSLECTVEGTSNPNLYWYRQAAGRGLQLLFYSVGIGQISSEVPQNLSASRPQDRQFILSSKKLLLSDSGFYLCAWGRASSYEQYFGPGTRLTVT.

Ten or more counts support this clonotype. CDR3 protein: CASSFKPRYEQYF. Written as DNA, the CDR3 is TGTGCCAGCAGCTTTAAACCCCGCTACGAGCAGTACTTC. The rearrangement uses TRBV5-6 and TRBJ2-7; D is ambiguous. Germline V gene lookup returns CDR1 SGHDT and CDR2 YYEEEE. The CDR3 contains 13 residues. Trimming took 2 bases from V and 3 from J, leaving 9 bases between them.

This clonotype was recorded many times. The chain combines TRBV27 with TRBJ2-3; maybe TRBD2 (5 bases). With 0 bases removed from V and 0 bases from J, the gap between germline ends came to 28 bases. The CDR3 is made up of 22 amino acids. From germline, CDR1 is MNHEY and CDR2 SMNVEV (reference sequence). The CDR3 nucleotides are TGTGCCAGCAGTTTATCGGTATACGGGTGGGGAACGCCTGGAGGTAGCACAGATACGCAGTATTTT. Protein sequence: CASSLSVYGWGTPGGSTDTQYF.

This clonotype has a count of ten or more. The chain employs TRBV3-1 and TRBJ2-1; no reliable D call. The CDR3 contains 13 residues. The V gene's germline CDR1 is LGHDT and CDR2 YNNKEL (reference sequence). V lost 0 bases and J 12 bases, leaving 12 bases between the germline ends. CDR3 DNA: TGTGCCAGCAGCCAAGACTCTGAGAGCTGGCAGTTCTTC. Translated, it gives CASSQDSESWQFF.

The chain couples TRBV5-4 to TRBJ2-4; D is undetermined. V was trimmed by 4 bases and J by 4 bases, leaving 6 bases between them. This CDR3 region has 12 residues. Germline V CDR1 and CDR2: SGHNT, YYREEE (reference sequence). The CDR3 coding sequence is TGTGCCAGCAGCCAGGAGAAAAACATTCAGTACTTC. This sequence encodes CASSQEKNIQYF.

This clonotype was seen a few times. The genes are TRBV4-1 and TRBJ2-3; D gene uncertain. CDR1 MGHRA and CDR2 YSYEKL come from the germline V gene. The CDR3 consists of 21 residues. Trimming took 0 bases from V and 4 from J, leaving 29 bases between them. This chain's CDR3 is CASSQDMLSAFGGGRADTQYF. DNA for the CDR3: TGCGCCAGCAGCCAAGATATGTTGTCGGCGTTTGGTGGTGGTCGCGCAGATACGCAGTATTTT.

This clonotype was observed a handful of times. The V and J genes are TRBV20-1 and TRBJ2-1, with 11 positions matching TRBD2. The V gene's germline CDR1 is DFQATT and CDR2 SNEGSKA (reference sequence). V lost 6 bases and J lost 0; bases outside the gene matches: 19. The CDR3 is 20 amino acids. CDR3 sequence: CSAPTSGRGKISSSYNEQFF. The CDR3 region has the DNA TGCAGTGCCCCCACTAGCGGGAGAGGGAAGATAAGTAGCTCCTACAATGAGCAGTTCTTC.

With regard to this clonotype: This clone may be a read error of a much larger clone one base away. The chain employs TRBV18 and TRBJ2-1, with D maybe TRBD1 (7 bases). The CDR3 has 16 residues. Germline V gene lookup returns CDR1 KGHSH and CDR2 LQKENI. The germline V and J ends were trimmed by 3 bases and 3 bases, with 15 bases remaining between them. This CDR3 is CASSPNRGGFYNEQFF. The CDR3 region has the DNA TGTGCCAGCTCACCGAACAGGGGAGGATTCTACAATGAGCAGTTCTTC.

This clonotype was seen many times. This rearrangement joins TRBV20-1 to TRBJ2-5, with D perhaps TRBD2 (5 bases). Germline values: CDR1 DFQATT, CDR2 SNEGSKA (reference sequence). This CDR3 is built from 15 residues. Between the trimmed V and J ends, which lost 0 bases and 7 bases, there was a span of 18 bases. This chain's CDR3 is CSARDPTSGSGTQYF. For the CDR3, the DNA is TGCAGTGCTAGAGACCCCACATCGGGATCGGGGACCCAGTACTTC.

As regards this clonotype: With a much larger clone just one base away, this may be a read error. This rearrangement joins TRBV5-6 to TRBJ2-1; TRBD2 agrees at 7 bases. Germline V gives CDR1 SGHDT, CDR2 YYEEEE. This CDR3 is 12 amino acids long. DNA of the CDR3: TGTGCCAACAGCGGGGTGGGGAATGAGCAGTTCTTC. Translated, it gives CANSGVGNEQFF.

The chain employs TRBV24-1 and TRBJ2-1, with 9 bases lining up with TRBD2. V lost 5 bases to trimming and J lost 11 bases; unmatched junction nucleotides: 15. The CDR3 is 16 residues long. Germline assignment: CDR1 KGHDR and CDR2 SFDVKD. CDR3: CATSGTGTSLESQQFF. In DNA form, the CDR3 reads TGTGCCACCAGTGGAACCGGGACTAGCCTCGAATCGCAGCAGTTCTTC.

This clonotype appeared many times. The chain combines TRBV12-3 or TRBV12-4 with TRBJ2-1; 15 bases fit TRBD2. After removal of 7 bases from V and 7 bases from J, the junction contained 2 bases not matched to a gene. The CDR3 runs 14 residues. Written as DNA, the CDR3 is TGTGCCAGCAAGGGACTAGCGGGGGGAAATGAGCAGTTCTTC. It encodes CASKGLAGGNEQFF.

Points on this clonotype: A single base separates this from a much larger clone, so it may be a read error. J is TRBJ2-5 and V is TRBV3-1; no clear D. In germline, CDR1 is LGHDT, CDR2 YNNKEL (reference sequence). Trimming shortened V by 5 bases and J by 3 bases, and 13 bases separated the two germline ends. The CDR3 runs to 14 residues. The CDR3 loop reads CASSSRRIEETQYF. The CDR3 coding sequence is TGTGCCAGCAGCTCTCGACGGATAGAAGAGACCCAGTACTTC.

This clonotype occurred many times. This rearrangement joins TRBV20-1 to TRBJ2-2; D possibly uses TRBD1 or TRBD2 (5 bases each). Trimming removed 4 bases at V and 0 bases at J, with 9 bases between. The CDR3 extends over 14 amino acids. In germline, CDR1 is DFQATT, CDR2 SNEGSKA (reference sequence). The CDR3, as DNA: TGCAGTGCTAACCGGGACGCGAACACCGGGGAGCTGTTTTTT. Amino acids: CSANRDANTGELFF.

This clonotype was picked up many times. The chain has TRBV12-3 or TRBV12-4 and TRBJ2-1; D is possibly TRBD1 (6 bases). V shed 7 bases and J shed 3 bases, with 13 bases lying between them. The CDR3 has 14 amino acids. Here the CDR3 DNA reads TGTGCCAGCAACAACAGGGATTTCTACAATGAGCAGTTCTTC. This translates into CASNNRDFYNEQFF.

Ten or more counts support this clonotype. The gene calls are TRBV20-1 and TRBJ2-3, with 7 bases lining up with TRBD1. The V segment lost 3 bases and the J segment 4 bases; nucleotides outside the gene matches: 10. Germline V lookup: CDR1 DFQATT, CDR2 SNEGSKA (reference sequence). CDR3 length: 15 residues. The CDR3 nucleotides read TGCAGTGCTAGCGGCGGACCCAGGGGGTCAGATACGCAGTATTTT. As protein: CSASGGPRGSDTQYF.

This clonotype was seen a handful of times. The chain employs TRBV13 and TRBJ2-5, with a weak D call TRBD1 (5 bases). CDR1 and CDR2 from the germline V gene are PRHDT and FYEKMQ (reference sequence). The CDR3 is 14 residues long. V shed 4 bases and J shed 2 bases, with 11 bases lying between them. Here the CDR3 DNA reads TGTGCCAGCAGCTACACAGGTTTTCAAGAGACCCAGTACTTC. This sequence encodes CASSYTGFQETQYF.

At least ten counts were recorded for this clonotype. The rearrangement links TRBV6-2 or TRBV6-3 to TRBJ2-3; a possible D gene is TRBD2 (6 bases). V lost 2 bases to trimming and J lost 2 bases, with 17 bases between them. Germline V gives CDR1 MNHEY, CDR2 SVGEGT. The CDR3 is made up of 17 amino acids. The CDR3 reads CASSYEFAGPFTDTQYF. The CDR3 nucleotides are TGTGCCAGCAGTTACGAGTTTGCGGGGCCATTCACAGATACGCAGTATTTT.

Regarding this clonotype: One base away lies a much larger clone, so this may be a sequencing read error. The V call is TRBV6-2 or TRBV6-3, the J call TRBJ2-3, with a weak D call TRBD1 (5 bases). Trimming stripped 5 bases from V and 6 bases from J, with 9 bases between. Germline assignment: CDR1 MNHEY and CDR2 SVGEGT. The CDR3 sequence is 12 residues long. CDR3 DNA sequence: TGTGCCAGCAGTCAGGGCCGGGATACGCAGTATTTT. Its translation is CASSQGRDTQYF.

The chain has TRBV3-1 and TRBJ1-4; tentative D call: TRBD1 (5 bases). The germline V gene has CDR1 LGHDT and CDR2 YNNKEL (reference sequence). The V and J ends lost 0 bases and 11 bases respectively, with 7 bases between them. The CDR3 sequence is 12 residues long. The CDR3, as DNA: TGTGCCAGCAGCCAAGAGGGGCGGAAACTGTTTTTT. It specifies CASSQEGRKLFF. The entire variable domain, with the rest obtained from reference TRBV3-1 and TRBJ1-4, is as follows: DTAVSQTPKYLVTQMGNDKSIKCEQNLGHDTMYWYKQDSKKFLKIMFSYNNKELIINETVPNRFSPKSPDKAHLNLHINSLELGDSAVYFCASSQEGRKLFFGSGTQLSVL.

This clonotype was seen at least ten times. V and J are TRBV18 and TRBJ2-7; D remains unclear. Trimming left V 6 bases short and J 3 bases short, with 9 bases between. In germline, CDR1 is KGHSH, CDR2 LQKENI. This CDR3 region has 12 residues. CDR3: CASSPSNYEQYF. The CDR3, as DNA: TGTGCCAGCTCCCCATCTAACTACGAGCAGTACTTC. Together with reference TRBV18 and TRBJ2-7, the CDR3 gives the full variable domain: NAGVMQNPRHLVRRRGQEARLRCSPMKGHSHVYWYRQLPEEGLKFMVYLQKENIIDESGMPKERFSAEFPKEGPSILRIQQVVRGDSAAYFCASSPSNYEQYFGPGTRLTVT.

V usage is TRBV12-3 or TRBV12-4 and J usage is TRBJ2-1; D is uncertain. This CDR3 comprises 17 residues. V lost 0 bases and J lost 5, with 17 bases in between. The CDR3 DNA sequence: TGTGCCAGCAGTTTAGCGATAAACGCCTTAAGGAACAATGAGCAGTTCTTC. Its translation is CASSLAINALRNNEQFF.

This clonotype was observed many times. This sequence joins TRBV7-2 and TRBJ2-1; D may be TRBD1 or TRBD2 (5 bases each). The CDR3 is 12 amino acids. V lost 6 bases and J 8 bases, leaving 11 bases between the germline ends. From germline, CDR1 is SGHTA and CDR2 FQGNSA. CDR3 region: CASSSSRDEQFF. The CDR3 DNA reads TGTGCCAGCAGTTCTAGCAGGGATGAGCAGTTCTTC.

The chain joins TRBV6-2 or TRBV6-3 to TRBJ2-2; weak D call: TRBD2 (6 bases). Trimming shortened V by 6 bases and J by 7 bases, and 18 bases separated the two germline ends. This CDR3 comprises 15 residues. From germline, CDR1 is MNHEY and CDR2 SVGEGT. This chain's CDR3 is CASSATTRSGGELFF. In nucleotides, the CDR3 is TGTGCCAGCAGCGCTACGACTAGATCGGGCGGGGAGCTGTTTTTT.